The 18 T cell receptor beta chains below were found in one sample sequenced in a study of persistence of HIV-infected CD4 T cells. The stimulus was an HIV-1 Gag 15-mer peptide pool, 0.95 to 1 ug/peptide/mL. CD40L/CD69 double-negative CD45RO-high memory CD4+ T cells were collected. This was the immunoSEQ version 4 assay in survey mode. Profiled with immunoSEQ multiplex PCR; TCRdb holds only in-frame clones, not every one. The sample lists tens of thousands of clones; about 77% were seen once. For these receptors, no antigen is known. The material sequenced was CD4+ T cells sorted from PBMCs after approximately 19-hour stimulation, taken from a patient who received antiretroviral therapy. Every receptor here comes from an adult man with HIV who was CMV-seropositive.

This clone was counted only a few times. The chain is built from TRBV19 and TRBJ1-1; a possible D gene is TRBD1 (5 bases). The CDR3 runs 13 residues. The V end lost 6 bases, the J end lost 10 bases, and 18 bases lay between the germline ends. Germline assignment: CDR1 LNHDA and CDR2 SQIVND (reference sequence). The CDR3 loop is CASSRGQRGSAFF. The CDR3 nucleotides read TGTGCCAGTAGCCGGGGTCAGCGGGGGTCAGCTTTCTTT.

The chain has TRBV19 and TRBJ1-1; D is possibly TRBD1 (5 bases). V was trimmed by 3 bases and J by 3 bases, leaving 14 bases between them. CDR3 size: 15 residues. The germline gives CDR1 LNHDA, CDR2 SQIVND (reference sequence). Here the CDR3 DNA reads TGTGCCAGTAGTATTGGGAGCACAGGAGACACTGAAGCTTTCTTT. Amino acid sequence: CASSIGSTGDTEAFF.

V usage is TRBV7-9 and J usage is TRBJ2-7; 10 bases are shared with TRBD1. The germline gives CDR1 SEHNR, CDR2 FQNEAQ (reference sequence). The V and J ends lost 5 bases and 3 bases, in that order; junction bases with no gene match: 7. The CDR3 has 15 amino acids. The CDR3 DNA reads TGTGCCAGCAGCCTCGGGGACAGGGGAAACTACGAGCAGTACTTC. Protein product: CASSLGDRGNYEQYF.

The rearrangement joins TRBV5-5 to TRBJ1-6; D unresolved. CDR3 length: 13 residues. With 1 base removed from V and 5 bases from J, the gap between germline ends came to 4 bases. CDR1 is SGHKS, CDR2 YYEKEE, per germline (reference sequence). The chain's CDR3 is CASSLSDNSPLHF. Here the CDR3 DNA reads TGTGCCAGCAGCTTGTCCGATAATTCACCCCTCCACTTT. Based on the CDR3 plus reference TRBV5-5 and TRBJ1-6, the full variable domain is DAGVTQSPTHLIKTRGQQVTLRCSPISGHKSVSWYQQVLGQGPQFIFQYYEKEERGRGNFPDRFSARQFPNYSSELNVNALLLGDSALYLCASSLSDNSPLHFGNGTRLTVT.

This clone appeared a few times. V gene TRBV19 combines with J gene TRBJ2-7; 8 bases agree with TRBD1. The V gene's germline CDR1 is LNHDA and CDR2 SQIVND (reference sequence). The CDR3 totals 14 residues. The V gene end was trimmed by 6 bases and the J gene end by 2 bases; junction bases not matched to a gene: 6. CDR3 in DNA: TGTGCCAGTAGAACCCAGACAGGGGCCTACGAGCAGTACTTC. Its translation: CASRTQTGAYEQYF.

V is TRBV6-5 and J is TRBJ1-1; D is perhaps TRBD1 (6 bases). Per the germline V gene, CDR1 is MNHEY and CDR2 is SVGAGI. This CDR3 spans 14 amino acids. V lost 6 bases and J 1 base, leaving 12 bases between the germline ends. For the CDR3, the DNA is TGTGCCAGCAGCTCGGGACACAGGAACACTGAAGCTTTCTTT. Translated, it gives CASSSGHRNTEAFF.

V gene TRBV10-2 combines with J gene TRBJ1-5; a weak D match, TRBD1 (6 bases). V lost 8 bases and J 0 bases, leaving 23 bases between the germline ends. The CDR3 is 18 residues long. In germline, CDR1 is WSHSY, CDR2 SAAADI. The CDR3 DNA reads TGCGCCAGCCCTGGACAGCGGACGAAGGTATATAGCAATCAGCCCCAGCATTTT. Amino acids: CASPGQRTKVYSNQPQHF.

The chain joins TRBV7-8 to TRBJ1-1; D possibly corresponds to TRBD1 (5 bases). CDR1 is SGHVS and CDR2 is FQNEAQ in the germline V gene. V lost 0 bases, J lost 4 bases, and 12 bases lay in between. This CDR3 has 15 residues. For the CDR3, the DNA is TGTGCCAGCAGCTTAGCGCAGGGCTTGAGCACTGAAGCTTTCTTT. Protein product: CASSLAQGLSTEAFF.

This chain joins TRBV29-1 and TRBJ2-7, with D maybe TRBD1 (7 bases). V was trimmed by 6 bases and J by 3 bases, leaving 21 bases between them. The germline V gene has CDR1 SQVTM and CDR2 ANQGSEA. The CDR3 runs 15 residues. The CDR3 protein is CSVDGGPGQSYEQYF. CDR3 in DNA: TGCAGCGTGGATGGGGGGCCGGGACAGAGCTACGAGCAGTACTTC.

The CDR3 DNA reads as TGTGCCAGCAGTTCGGGACAGGGGGCTGTTAATGAAAAACTGTTTTTT. Translated: CASSSGQGAVNEKLFF. The chain carries TRBV6-5 and TRBJ1-4, with 12 bases fitting TRBD1. The CDR3 is 16 amino acids. Germline CDR1 MNHEY, CDR2 SVGAGI. Trimming cost V 4 bases and J 4 bases; bases outside gene matches: 4.

This chain links TRBV9 with TRBJ1-1; TRBD1 might be the D (6 bases). Germline V CDR1 and CDR2: SGDLS, YYNGEE. CDR3 size: 13 residues. The V gene lost 3 bases and the J gene lost 1 base, with 7 bases spanning the gap. The CDR3 spells CASSATGNTEAFF. In DNA form, the CDR3 reads TGTGCCAGCAGCGCGACAGGGAACACTGAAGCTTTCTTT.

The rearrangement links TRBV6-2 or TRBV6-3 to TRBJ2-3, with 9 positions matching TRBD1. The germline gives CDR1 MNHEY, CDR2 SVGEGT. The CDR3 is 16 amino acids. V shed 0 bases, J shed 3 bases, and the junction held 4 bases outside the gene matches. Here the CDR3 DNA reads TGTGCCAGCAGTTACTCGATGGGACAGGGTACAGATACGCAGTATTTT. It codes for CASSYSMGQGTDTQYF.

This clone is a singleton in its sample. The genes are TRBV4-1 and TRBJ2-3, with 8 bases fitting TRBD2. From germline, CDR1 is MGHRA and CDR2 YSYEKL. This CDR3 region has 16 residues. Unmatched junction bases numbered 6, after V lost 1 base and J lost 3 bases. As DNA, the CDR3 is TGCGCCAGCAGCCAAGCAGCGGGGGTTGGAACAGATACGCAGTATTTT. It specifies CASSQAAGVGTDTQYF.

The V call is TRBV7-7, the J call TRBJ2-1, with TRBD2 matching 9 bases. CDR1 is SSHAT and CDR2 is FNYEAQ in the germline V gene (reference sequence). The trim removed 3 bases at V and 8 bases at J, leaving 8 bases unmatched. CDR3 length: 15 amino acids. The CDR3 DNA follows: TGTGCCAGCAGCTTGGGACTAGCCGGATCGGATGAGCAGTTCTTC. Residues: CASSLGLAGSDEQFF. Full variable domain (rest looked up from reference TRBV7-7 and TRBJ2-1): GAGVSQSPRYKVTKRGQDVTLRCDPISSHATLYWYQQALGQGPEFLTYFNYEAQPDKSGLPSDRFSAERPEGSISTLTIQRTEQRDSAMYRCASSLGLAGSDEQFFGPGTRLTVL.

The table lists this clone with a count of one. Additional DNA sequences in this sample encode the identical CDR3. The V and J genes are TRBV6-5 and TRBJ1-1; the D gene is possibly TRBD1 (6 bases). From germline, CDR1 is MNHEY and CDR2 SVGAGI. Trimming shortened V by 4 bases and J by 2 bases, and 8 bases separated the two germline ends. This CDR3 has 13 residues. CDR3 loop: CASSSTGNTEAFF. The CDR3 coding sequence is TGTGCCAGCAGTTCGACAGGTAACACTGAAGCTTTCTTT.

This clone has more than one count but fewer than ten. This same CDR3 is encoded by further DNA sequences in the sample. J is TRBJ2-3 and V is TRBV5-1; weak D call: TRBD1 (6 bases). The CDR3 consists of 16 residues. Germline CDR1 is SGHRS and CDR2 is YFSETQ. With 0 bases removed from V and 1 base from J, the gap between germline ends came to 12 bases. CDR3 sequence (DNA): TGCGCCAGCAGCTTGGAAGGGACATGGGGCACAGATACGCAGTATTTT. Its protein product is CASSLEGTWGTDTQYF.

The chain uses TRBV13 and TRBJ1-3; maybe TRBD1 (6 bases). The CDR3 runs to 14 residues. Trimming shortened V by 2 bases and J by 4 bases, and 9 bases separated the two germline ends. Per the germline V gene, CDR1 is PRHDT and CDR2 is FYEKMQ (reference sequence). DNA of the CDR3: TGTGCCAGCAGCTTAACAGGGACAGGAAACACCATATATTTT. Its translation: CASSLTGTGNTIYF. The full variable domain, with the rest looked up from reference TRBV13 and TRBJ1-3, is AAGVIQSPRHLIKEKRETATLKCYPIPRHDTVYWYQQGPGQDPQFLISFYEKMQSDKGSIPDRFSAQQFSDYHSELNMSSLELGDSALYFCASSLTGTGNTIYFGEGSWLTVV.

This rearrangement joins TRBV25-1 to TRBJ2-1, with a tentative D call TRBD2 (6 bases). CDR1 is MGHDK and CDR2 is SYGVNS in the germline V gene. There are 15 residues in the CDR3. The V gene lost 2 bases and the J gene lost 6 bases, with 14 bases spanning the gap. Written as DNA, the CDR3 is TGTGCCAGCAGTGAAAGGCGGGGCATCTCCAATGAGCAGTTCTTC. Amino acids: CASSERRGISNEQFF.